The 10 T cell receptor beta chains in this list originate from one sample, sequenced in a study of cytomegalovirus exposure and HLA in healthy donors. It was with 60 Vbeta and 13 Jbeta primers that the PCR ran. Only in-frame clones appear in the TCRdb table, and some are missing; sequencing was by immunoSEQ multiplex PCR. Of under 200,000 clones in the sample, 75% to 85% were seen once. Specimen: PBMCs. Receptors were obtained from a young woman in good health and CMV-seronegative.

V and J are TRBV19 and TRBJ2-5; D remains ambiguous. There are 13 residues in the CDR3. Looked up from germline, CDR1 is LNHDA and CDR2 is SQIVND (reference sequence). V was trimmed by 2 bases and J by 5 bases, leaving 9 bases between them. The CDR3 bases are TGTGCCAGTAGTATAACCGCTCGGGAGACCCAGTACTTC. It yields the protein CASSITARETQYF.

The CDR3 bases are TGTGCCAGCCTAGGGAGGAACACTGAAGCTTTCTTT. Protein product: CASLGRNTEAFF. The rearrangement links TRBV6-1 to TRBJ1-1, with D hard to call. Trimming removed 8 bases from V and 1 base from J, with 8 bases in between. The CDR3 is 12 residues long. The V gene's germline CDR1 is MNHNS and CDR2 SASEGT.

The chain has TRBV19 and TRBJ1-1; D unclear. CDR3 length: 14 residues. V lost 3 bases and J 0 bases, leaving 8 bases between the germline ends. Germline CDR1 is LNHDA and CDR2 is SQIVND (reference sequence). The CDR3 reads CASSILFMNTEAFF. The CDR3 DNA sequence: TGTGCCAGTAGTATTTTATTTATGAACACTGAAGCTTTCTTT.

The chain has TRBV5-1 and TRBJ2-7; 12 bases map to TRBD2. The CDR3 runs to 14 residues. J lost 6 bases, V lost 3 bases, and 4 bases had no gene match. Per germline, CDR1 SGHRS and CDR2 YFSETQ. The CDR3: CASSSGLAGFEQYF. CDR3 nucleotides: TGCGCCAGCAGCTCAGGACTAGCGGGATTCGAGCAGTACTTC.

The chain carries TRBV2 and TRBJ2-7, with 8 bases that match TRBD1. With V trimmed by 3 bases and J by 5 bases, 6 bases remained unmatched. This CDR3 spans 14 amino acids. Germline V gene data show CDR1 as SNHLY and CDR2 as FYNNEI. The CDR3: CASSERTGMHEQYF. In DNA, the CDR3 is TGTGCCAGCAGTGAGAGGACAGGGATGCACGAGCAGTACTTC. The complete variable domain, with remaining parts taken from reference TRBV2 and TRBJ2-7, reads EPEVTQTPSHQVTQMGQEVILRCVPISNHLYFYWYRQILGQKVEFLVSFYNNEISEKSEIFDDQFSVERPDGSNFTLKIRSTKLEDSAMYFCASSERTGMHEQYFGPGTRLTVT.

The rearrangement joins TRBV6-5 to TRBJ2-2, with D perhaps matching TRBD2 (5 bases). Germline V gives CDR1 MNHEY, CDR2 SVGAGI. This CDR3 comprises 14 residues. Deletions cut 6 bases from V and 1 base from J, with 9 bases between. Here the CDR3 reads CASSPDWNTGELFF. The CDR3 coding sequence is TGTGCCAGCAGCCCGGACTGGAACACCGGGGAGCTGTTTTTT.

V usage is TRBV10-3 and J usage is TRBJ2-3; no reliable D call. The CDR3 contains 15 residues. V dropped 0 bases and J dropped 2 bases, with 9 bases sitting between them. The germline gives CDR1 ENHRY, CDR2 SYGVKD. This CDR3 reads CAISESTLYTDTQYF. DNA of the CDR3: TGTGCCATCAGTGAGTCGACTCTATACACAGATACGCAGTATTTT.

The chain links TRBV7-8 to TRBJ2-7; 12 nucleotides match TRBD2. Germline-derived CDR1 and CDR2 are SGHVS and FQNEAQ. Losses at the gene ends were 1 base for V and 0 bases for J; bases not matched to a gene: 4. The CDR3 length is 17 residues. The CDR3 is CASSLGLAGDFSYEQYF. The CDR3 DNA reads TGTGCCAGCAGCTTAGGACTAGCGGGAGACTTCTCCTACGAGCAGTACTTC.

The V call is TRBV7-2, the J call TRBJ2-3, with TRBD2 matching over 12 bases. J lost 5 bases, V lost 1 base, and 7 bases had no gene match. This CDR3 spans 17 amino acids. Germline CDR1 reads SGHTA; CDR2 reads FQGNSA. The CDR3 bases are TGTGCCAGCAGCTTAGATTTACTAGCGGGAGGAGGAGATACGCAGTATTTT. This sequence encodes CASSLDLLAGGGDTQYF.

This clone was detected only once. The chain couples TRBV29-1 to TRBJ1-4, with TRBD1 identical over 8 bases. The V gene end was trimmed by 4 bases and the J gene end by 8 bases; junction bases not matched to a gene: 9. Germline V gene data show CDR1 as SQVTM and CDR2 as ANQGSEA. The CDR3 is 14 amino acids. CDR3 in DNA: TGCAGCGTTGGTGACAGGGGAGGTCGAGAAAAACTGTTTTTT. Its protein product is CSVGDRGGREKLFF.